These 20 T cell receptor beta chains originate from one sample sequenced in a study of shared clonotypes between healthy human individuals. This table comes from immunoSEQ multiplex PCR, and its TCRdb copy is limited to in-frame clones, with some not included. The sample has around 2.5 million clones; 90% to 95% are singletons. Sequenced sample: naive CD4+ T cells from PBMCs. Regarding subset: CD45RA+ positively selected. These receptors were collected from a man younger than 35 in good health. Some clones in this sample may be carry-over from other donors' samples.

The table lists this clone with a count of one. CDR3: CASSLLTAFPLHF. CDR3 nucleotides: TGTGCCAGCAGTTTATTGACAGCGTTCCCCCTCCACTTT. The chain links TRBV28 to TRBJ1-6; D may be TRBD1 (5 bases). Trimming shortened V by 1 base and J by 13 bases, and 11 bases separated the two germline ends. This CDR3 contains 13 residues. Looked up from germline, CDR1 is MDHEN and CDR2 is SYDVKM.

The chain uses TRBV27 and TRBJ1-4; no clear D gene. Per germline, CDR1 MNHEY and CDR2 SMNVEV (reference sequence). The CDR3 has 14 residues. Trimming took 4 bases from V and 6 from J, leaving 12 bases between them. CDR3 sequence: CASSSWGKDEKLFF. In nucleotides, the CDR3 is TGTGCCAGCAGTTCCTGGGGTAAAGATGAAAAACTGTTTTTT.

V gene TRBV7-2 combines with J gene TRBJ2-7, with 7 positions matching TRBD1. This CDR3 has 13 residues. CDR1 and CDR2 (germline): SGHTA, FQGNSA. V shed 4 bases, J shed 6 bases, and the junction held 6 bases outside the gene matches. CDR3 DNA: TGTGCCAGCAGCTGGGCCACAGGGGTCGAGCAGTACTTC. Protein: CASSWATGVEQYF.

The chain couples TRBV7-3 to TRBJ2-2; D remains ambiguous. The CDR3 length is 15 residues. Deletions cut 0 bases from V and 6 bases from J, with 11 bases between. In germline, CDR1 is SGHTA, CDR2 FQGTGA. CDR3 region: CASSLTLSSPGELFF. In DNA, the CDR3 is TGTGCCAGCAGCTTAACACTGTCAAGTCCCGGGGAGCTGTTTTTT.

The V and J genes are TRBV5-5 and TRBJ1-5; no clear D. Germline-derived CDR1 and CDR2 are SGHKS and YYEKEE (reference sequence). The CDR3 is made up of 15 amino acids. V was cut by 0 bases and J by 0 bases, with 7 bases left in between. CDR3 protein: CASSLVPNSNQPQHF. The CDR3 nucleotides read TGTGCCAGCAGCTTGGTACCTAATAGCAATCAGCCCCAGCATTTT.

The V call is TRBV7-9, the J call TRBJ2-7; 8 positions agree with TRBD2. CDR1 is SEHNR, CDR2 FQNEAQ, per germline (reference sequence). With V trimmed by 0 bases and J by 5 bases, 6 bases remained unmatched. There are 15 residues in the CDR3. This chain's CDR3 is CASSLAQREYHEQYF. In DNA form, the CDR3 reads TGTGCCAGCAGCTTAGCCCAGCGGGAGTACCACGAGCAGTACTTC.

This chain connects TRBV6-5 to TRBJ2-5; D ambiguous. Trimming took 5 bases from V and 4 from J, leaving 8 bases between them. This CDR3 is 12 amino acids long. Germline V gene data show CDR1 as MNHEY and CDR2 as SVGAGI. The CDR3 nucleotides are TGTGCCAGCAGTCCCACAGCAGAGACCCAGTACTTC. Its protein product is CASSPTAETQYF.

The genes are TRBV6-5 and TRBJ2-7; 8 nucleotides match TRBD2. The V gene end was trimmed by 0 bases and the J gene end by 6 bases; junction bases not matched to a gene: 4. Germline V gene lookup returns CDR1 MNHEY and CDR2 SVGAGI. The CDR3 has 14 amino acids. The CDR3 loop reads CASSYSRTSIEQYF. The CDR3 region has the DNA TGTGCCAGCAGTTACTCTCGGACTAGCATCGAGCAGTACTTC.

The V call is TRBV19, the J call TRBJ1-3; D is undetermined. CDR1 and CDR2 from the germline V gene are LNHDA and SQIVND (reference sequence). The V end was cut by 3 bases, the J end by 0 bases, with 9 bases between. This CDR3 has 15 amino acids. The CDR3 DNA follows: TGTGCCAGTAGTATTGCCTCGTCCTCTGGAAACACCATATATTTT. The encoded protein is CASSIASSSGNTIYF. Filled out from reference TRBV19 and TRBJ1-3, the complete variable domain reads DGGITQSPKYLFRKEGQNVTLSCEQNLNHDAMYWYRQDPGQGLRLIYYSQIVNDFQKGDIAEGYSVSREKKESFPLTVTSAQKNPTAFYLCASSIASSSGNTIYFGEGSWLTVV.

V and J are TRBV18 and TRBJ1-1; D uncertain. The V gene's germline CDR1 is KGHSH and CDR2 LQKENI. This CDR3 is 14 amino acids long. Trimming removed 3 bases from V and 3 bases from J, with 11 bases in between. DNA of the CDR3: TGTGCCAGCTCACCCACGTATCCCGACACTGAAGCTTTCTTT. Encoded protein: CASSPTYPDTEAFF.

This clone occurred once. The chain uses TRBV27 and TRBJ1-2, with D tentatively TRBD1 (5 bases). The CDR3 runs to 13 residues. V was trimmed by 6 bases and J by 7 bases, leaving 15 bases between them. The germline V gene has CDR1 MNHEY and CDR2 SMNVEV (reference sequence). The CDR3 sequence: CASSPRDLSGYTF. The CDR3 bases are TGTGCCAGCAGCCCCAGGGACCTATCTGGCTACACCTTC.

This chain links TRBV6-6 with TRBJ1-4; D is possibly TRBD1 (5 bases). CDR1 and CDR2 from the germline V gene are MNHNY and SVGAGI (reference sequence). V gave up 6 bases and J gave up 2 bases, with 10 bases separating them. The CDR3 runs 14 residues. This CDR3 reads CASSNGATNEKLFF. In DNA, the CDR3 is TGTGCCAGCAGCAACGGGGCGACTAATGAAAAACTGTTTTTT.

This clone turned up a few times. CDR3 in DNA: TGTGCCAGCAGTTGGGCGGGGAGGAATGGCTACACCTTC. Protein: CASSWAGRNGYTF. The chain links TRBV6-1 to TRBJ1-2; D ambiguous. The CDR3 has 13 amino acids. CDR1 is MNHNS, CDR2 SASEGT, per germline. The ends were cut back, 5 bases at V and 6 bases at J, with 13 bases in the middle.

V is TRBV5-5 and J is TRBJ2-2; possible D gene TRBD1, 5 bases. The ends were cut back, 4 bases at V and 6 bases at J, with 13 bases in the middle. The CDR3 consists of 14 residues. Germline CDR1 reads SGHKS; CDR2 reads YYEKEE (reference sequence). The chain's CDR3 is CASSNQGGPGELFF. CDR3 coding DNA: TGTGCCAGCAGCAACCAGGGCGGTCCCGGGGAGCTGTTTTTT.

On this clone: Other DNA sequences in the sample encode the same CDR3. This chain connects TRBV10-3 to TRBJ1-3; D may be TRBD1 (6 bases). Per germline, CDR1 ENHRY and CDR2 SYGVKD. The CDR3 has 14 amino acids. With 6 bases removed from V and 0 bases from J, the gap between germline ends came to 9 bases. CDR3 loop: CAISTGSSGNTIYF. CDR3 in DNA: TGTGCCATCAGCACAGGGAGCTCTGGAAACACCATATATTTT.

With regard to this clone: The sample contains more than one DNA sequence encoding this CDR3. J is TRBJ1-3 and V is TRBV19; D is uncertain. The V end lost 5 bases, the J end lost 0 bases, and 8 bases lay between the germline ends. The CDR3 runs 14 residues. Germline V lookup: CDR1 LNHDA, CDR2 SQIVND (reference sequence). CDR3 sequence (DNA): TGTGCCAGTAGTCTTAGGAGCTCTGGAAACACCATATATTTT. Its translation is CASSLRSSGNTIYF.

The count of this clone is one. The V gene is TRBV5-6, the J gene TRBJ2-2, with TRBD1 matching over 9 bases. Losses at the gene ends were 3 bases for V and 4 bases for J; bases not matched to a gene: 7. Per the germline V gene, CDR1 is SGHDT and CDR2 is YYEEEE. This CDR3 comprises 16 residues. DNA for the CDR3: TGTGCCAGCAGCTACTCCGGGACAGGGCGCACCGGGGAGCTGTTTTTT. Its protein is CASSYSGTGRTGELFF.

This clone occurred a few times. The chain links TRBV19 to TRBJ1-5; 8 nucleotides agree with TRBD1. The V and J ends lost 4 bases and 6 bases, in that order; junction bases with no gene match: 5. Germline assignment: CDR1 LNHDA and CDR2 SQIVND (reference sequence). The CDR3 extends over 14 amino acids. Written as DNA, the CDR3 is TGTGCCAGTAGTACCGGGACAGGAAGTCAGCCCCAGCATTTT. As protein: CASSTGTGSQPQHF. The full variable domain, its missing parts supplied by reference TRBV19 and TRBJ1-5, is DGGITQSPKYLFRKEGQNVTLSCEQNLNHDAMYWYRQDPGQGLRLIYYSQIVNDFQKGDIAEGYSVSREKKESFPLTVTSAQKNPTAFYLCASSTGTGSQPQHFGDGTRLSIL.

The chain is built from TRBV7-2 and TRBJ2-7; D is ambiguous. V dropped 1 base and J dropped 3 bases, with 4 bases sitting between them. Germline lookup yields CDR1 SGHTA and CDR2 FQGNSA. The CDR3 runs 12 residues. The CDR3 nucleotides read TGTGCCAGCAGCTTAGACCACTACGAGCAGTACTTC. Its protein product is CASSLDHYEQYF.

The chain couples TRBV6-5 to TRBJ2-1; 9 bases are a match to TRBD2. V shed 2 bases, J shed 7 bases, and the junction held 6 bases outside the gene matches. Germline values: CDR1 MNHEY, CDR2 SVGAGI. CDR3 length: 15 amino acids. CDR3: CASSYQREVGNEQFF. The CDR3 DNA reads TGTGCCAGCAGTTACCAGCGGGAGGTCGGGAATGAGCAGTTCTTC.